Presented here are 3 T cell receptor beta chains from one specimen sequenced in a study of T cells in Graves' hyperthyroidism and ophthalmopathy. Using RNA transcripts as the source, TCR beta CDR3 regions were amplified. HTBI primers drove first-round RT-PCR of the TCR CDR3. TCRdb re-called the multiplex PCR reads through MiXCR, storing one row per CDR3 protein. This table holds more than 300,000 distinct CDR3 sequences, about 18% found once. The material sequenced was blood. The source of these receptors is a woman in her 30s with Graves' hyperthyroidism that later progressed to Graves' ophthalmopathy.

This sequence joins TRBV10-3 and TRBJ2-7, with D uncertain. This CDR3 has 13 amino acids. V was clipped by 0 bases and J by 4 bases, with 7 bases between them. From germline, CDR1 is ENHRY and CDR2 SYGVKD. In DNA form, the CDR3 reads TGTGCCATCAGTGAGTCGTCCCGTTACGAGCAGTACTTC. It is translated as CAISESSRYEQYF.

In this sample, this clonotype turned up once. This chain connects TRBV6-5 to TRBJ2-7; D is possibly TRBD2 (5 bases). The CDR3 has 13 residues. V lost 2 bases, J lost 7 bases, and 12 bases lay in between. Germline assignment: CDR1 MNHEY and CDR2 SVGAGI. CDR3 amino acids: CASSYGPTGEQYF. In DNA form, the CDR3 reads TGTGCCAGCAGTTACGGCCCAACGGGGGAGCAGTACTTC.

This rearrangement joins TRBV6-5 to TRBJ1-1, with TRBD1 as a possible D gene (6 bases). Trimming removed 2 bases at V and 5 bases at J, with 18 bases between. The CDR3 contains 16 residues. Germline V CDR1 and CDR2: MNHEY, SVGAGI. CDR3 DNA sequence: TGTGCCAGCAGTTACGGGTTAGAGGACAGATGGACTGAAGCTTTCTTT. Protein product: CASSYGLEDRWTEAFF.